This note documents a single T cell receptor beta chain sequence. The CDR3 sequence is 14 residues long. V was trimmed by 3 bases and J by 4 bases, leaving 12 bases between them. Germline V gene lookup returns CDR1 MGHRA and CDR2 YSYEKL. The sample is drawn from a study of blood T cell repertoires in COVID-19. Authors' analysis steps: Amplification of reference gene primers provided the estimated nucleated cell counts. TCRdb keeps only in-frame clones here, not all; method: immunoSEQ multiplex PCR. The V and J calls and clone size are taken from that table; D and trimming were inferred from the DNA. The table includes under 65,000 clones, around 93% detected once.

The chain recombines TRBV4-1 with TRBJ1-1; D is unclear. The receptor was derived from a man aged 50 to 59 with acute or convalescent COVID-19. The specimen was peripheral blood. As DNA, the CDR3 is TGCGCCAGCAGCCATGAGGACGGGAGCACTGAAGCTTTCTTT. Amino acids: CASSHEDGSTEAFF.